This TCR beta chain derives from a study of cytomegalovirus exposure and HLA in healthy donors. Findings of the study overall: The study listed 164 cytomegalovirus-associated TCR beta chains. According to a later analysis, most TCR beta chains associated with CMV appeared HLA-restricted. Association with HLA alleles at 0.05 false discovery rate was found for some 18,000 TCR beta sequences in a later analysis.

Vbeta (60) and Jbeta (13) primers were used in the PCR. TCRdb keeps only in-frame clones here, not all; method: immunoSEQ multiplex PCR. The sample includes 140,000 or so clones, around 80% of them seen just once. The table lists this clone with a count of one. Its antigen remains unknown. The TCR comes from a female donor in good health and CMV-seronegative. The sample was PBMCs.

CDR3 sequence: CASRPAGRNEQFF. As DNA, the CDR3 is TGTGCCAGCAGACCCGCAGGGCGGAATGAGCAGTTCTTC. The V call is TRBV5-4, the J call TRBJ2-1; D might be TRBD1 (5 bases). The CDR3 totals 13 residues. The V end was cut by 5 bases, the J end by 7 bases, with 13 bases between. In germline, CDR1 is SGHNT, CDR2 YYREEE (reference sequence).